This TCR beta chain was sequenced during a study of sequential checkpoint blockade in melanoma. About the research overall: First-line arms were nivolumab then ipilimumab, or the reverse, randomized 1:1. Maintenance nivolumab came after either treatment sequence.

TCRdb keeps only in-frame clones here, not all; method: immunoSEQ multiplex PCR. The data contain 30,000 or so clones, roughly 84% of them singletons. The V and J ends lost 2 bases and 6 bases respectively, with 11 bases between them. Germline V gene data show CDR1 as SGHNT and CDR2 as YYREEE (reference sequence). The CDR3 runs to 14 residues. This sample's treatment: randomized to nivolumab then ipilimumab (arm A) or the reverse (arm B). None of the patients previously received DNA-damaging chemotherapy. From thawed PBMCs, live CD3+CD8+ cells negative for CD19 and CD56 were sorted. This chain connects TRBV5-4 to TRBJ2-2; no clear D gene. The clonotype comes from a human donor with melanoma. This sample comprised CD8+ T cells sorted from blood (inferred from file names), obtained from a patient given nivolumab and ipilimumab in sequence. The CDR3 nucleotides read TGTGCCAGCAGCTTTGAACAGTCAGCCGGGGAGCTGTTTTTT. The encoded protein is CASSFEQSAGELFF.